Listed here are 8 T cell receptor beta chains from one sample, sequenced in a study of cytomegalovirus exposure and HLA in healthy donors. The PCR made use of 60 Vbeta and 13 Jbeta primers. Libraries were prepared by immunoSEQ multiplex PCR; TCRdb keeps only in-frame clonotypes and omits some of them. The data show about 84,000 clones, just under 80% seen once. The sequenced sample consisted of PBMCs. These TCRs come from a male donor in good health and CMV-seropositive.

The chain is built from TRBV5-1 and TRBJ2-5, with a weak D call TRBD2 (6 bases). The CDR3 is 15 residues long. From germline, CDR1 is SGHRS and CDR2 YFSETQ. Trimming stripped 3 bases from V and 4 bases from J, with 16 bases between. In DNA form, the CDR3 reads TGCGCCAGCAGCTCGGGACTCCTGTCGGGAGAGACCCAGTACTTC. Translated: CASSSGLLSGETQYF.

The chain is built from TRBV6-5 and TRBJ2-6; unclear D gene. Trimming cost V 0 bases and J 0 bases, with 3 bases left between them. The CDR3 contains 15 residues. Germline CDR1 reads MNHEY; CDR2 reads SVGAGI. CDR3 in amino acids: CASSYSLSGANVLTF. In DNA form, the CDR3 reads TGTGCCAGCAGTTACTCCCTCTCTGGGGCCAACGTCCTGACTTTC.

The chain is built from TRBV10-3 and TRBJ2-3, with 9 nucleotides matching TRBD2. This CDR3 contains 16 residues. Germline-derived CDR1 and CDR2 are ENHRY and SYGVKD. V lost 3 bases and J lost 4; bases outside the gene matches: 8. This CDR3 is CAISDSGSSQADTQYF. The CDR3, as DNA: TGTGCCATCAGTGATAGCGGGAGTAGTCAAGCAGATACGCAGTATTTT.

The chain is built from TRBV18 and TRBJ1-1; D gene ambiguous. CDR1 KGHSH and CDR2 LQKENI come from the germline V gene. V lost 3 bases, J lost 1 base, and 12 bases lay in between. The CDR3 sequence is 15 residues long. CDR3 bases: TGTGCCAGCTCACCTCCGGTAGGGAGGAACACTGAAGCTTTCTTT. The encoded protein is CASSPPVGRNTEAFF.

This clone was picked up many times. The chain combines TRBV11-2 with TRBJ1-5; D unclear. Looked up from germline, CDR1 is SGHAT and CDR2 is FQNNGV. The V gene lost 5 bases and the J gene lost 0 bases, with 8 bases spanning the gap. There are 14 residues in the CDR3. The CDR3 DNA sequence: TGTGCCAGCAGCCTTAGCGATAGCAATCAGCCCCAGCATTTT. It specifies CASSLSDSNQPQHF.

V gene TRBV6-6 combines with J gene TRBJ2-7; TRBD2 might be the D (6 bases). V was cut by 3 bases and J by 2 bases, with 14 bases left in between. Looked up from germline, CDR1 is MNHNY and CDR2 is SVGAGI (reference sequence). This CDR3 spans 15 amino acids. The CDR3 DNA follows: TGTGCCAGCAGTTATACGCGGGAAGCAACCTACGAGCAGTACTTC. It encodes CASSYTREATYEQYF.

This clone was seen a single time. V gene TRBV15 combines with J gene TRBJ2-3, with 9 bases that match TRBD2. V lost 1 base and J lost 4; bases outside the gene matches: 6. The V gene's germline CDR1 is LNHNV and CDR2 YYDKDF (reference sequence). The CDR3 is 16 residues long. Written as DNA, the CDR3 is TGTGCCACCAGCAGAGCTCTAGCGGGATCTTCAGATACGCAGTATTTT. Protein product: CATSRALAGSSDTQYF.

In DNA form, the CDR3 reads TGTGCCTGGAGTGTACGGAGTAGCGGGAGAGGAAACACCGGGGAGCTGTTTTTT. Amino acids: CAWSVRSSGRGNTGELFF. The chain is built from TRBV30 and TRBJ2-2; the match to TRBD2 covers 9 bases. Trimming at V came to 0 bases and at J to 2 bases, leaving 10 bases not matched to a gene. The germline CDR1 and CDR2 sequences are GTSNPN and SVGIG (reference sequence). This CDR3 comprises 18 residues.